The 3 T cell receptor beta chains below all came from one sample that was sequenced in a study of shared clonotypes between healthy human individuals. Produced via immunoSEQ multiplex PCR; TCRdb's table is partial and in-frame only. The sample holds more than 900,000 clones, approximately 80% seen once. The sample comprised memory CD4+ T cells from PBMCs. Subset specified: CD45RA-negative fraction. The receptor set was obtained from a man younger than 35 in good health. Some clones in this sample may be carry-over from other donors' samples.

As DNA, the CDR3 is TGTGCCAGCAGCACGTACTTGGGCCTGGACTCTGGAAACACCATATATTTT. Its protein product is CASSTYLGLDSGNTIYF. The V call is TRBV7-9, the J call TRBJ1-3; D is unclear. The V and J ends lost 5 bases and 0 bases respectively, with 17 bases between them. This CDR3 is 17 amino acids long. From germline, CDR1 is SEHNR and CDR2 FQNEAQ (reference sequence).

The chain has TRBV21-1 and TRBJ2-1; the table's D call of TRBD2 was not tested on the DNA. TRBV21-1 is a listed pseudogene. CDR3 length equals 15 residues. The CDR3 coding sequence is TGTGCCAGCACCGAAGCGGGAGGGCCTGGCAATGAGCAGTTCTTC. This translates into CASTEAGGPGNEQFF.

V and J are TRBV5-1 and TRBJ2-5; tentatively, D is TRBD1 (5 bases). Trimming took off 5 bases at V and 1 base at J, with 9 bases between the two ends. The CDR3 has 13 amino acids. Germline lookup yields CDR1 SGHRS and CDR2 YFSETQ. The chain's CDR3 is CASRGQGQETQYF. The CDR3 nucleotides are TGCGCCAGCAGGGGCCAGGGCCAAGAGACCCAGTACTTC.